The 14 T cell receptor beta chains listed next were all sequenced from one sample in a study of CD8+CD57+ T cells in acquired aplastic anemia. Both TCR beta VDJ combination and CDR3 sequence profiling were carried out. Genomic DNA was the template for this profiling. MiXCR, run by TCRdb on the reads, gives a single entry per CDR3 protein. The sample consists of over 150,000 distinct CDR3 sequences, roughly 49% of them appearing once. By flow cytometry, patients selected for sequencing had shown an expansion of CD8+CD57+ cells. The sequenced sample was sorted CD4+, CD8+, or CD8+CD57+ T cells (not recorded which) from PBMCs. These receptors all stem from a human donor with aplastic anemia.

The gene calls are TRBV15 and TRBJ2-7; the D gene is possibly TRBD2 (5 bases). This CDR3 is built from 13 residues. Trimming took off 4 bases at V and 9 bases at J, with 16 bases between the two ends. CDR1 and CDR2 from the germline V gene are LNHNV and YYDKDF (reference sequence). CDR3 nucleotide sequence: TGTGCCACCAGCACCTTCCGGGAAGGAGGGCAGTACTTC. Amino acids: CATSTFREGGQYF.

The chain has TRBV7-8 and TRBJ1-2, with 7 bases that match TRBD1. CDR3 size: 14 residues. CDR1 SGHVS and CDR2 FQNEAQ come from the germline V gene. V was clipped by 5 bases and J by 5 bases; unmatched bases: 8. The CDR3 reads CASSQGGQAYGYTF. The DNA of the CDR3 is TGTGCCAGCAGCCAAGGCGGACAGGCATATGGCTACACCTTC.

This clonotype was seen a few times. The chain uses TRBV19 and TRBJ1-2; 7 bases line up with TRBD1. Germline CDR1 and CDR2: LNHDA and SQIVND (reference sequence). This CDR3 comprises 15 residues. V lost 5 bases, J lost 2 bases, and 8 bases stayed unmatched. Here the CDR3 reads CASSPSTGVNYGYTF. CDR3 coding DNA: TGTGCCAGTAGTCCCAGTACAGGGGTCAACTATGGCTACACCTTC.

This clonotype showed up many times. This chain uses TRBV27 with TRBJ2-3; D is perhaps TRBD2 (5 bases). The ends were cut back, 3 bases at V and 1 base at J, with 11 bases in the middle. Germline values: CDR1 MNHEY, CDR2 SMNVEV (reference sequence). The CDR3 loop spans 15 amino acids. CDR3 amino acids: CASSLFGEGTDTQYF. The CDR3 DNA is TGTGCCAGCAGTTTGTTCGGGGAAGGCACAGATACGCAGTATTTT.

This clonotype showed up many times. The chain links TRBV4-1 to TRBJ2-1, with 8 bases matching TRBD2. Germline V CDR1 and CDR2: MGHRA, YSYEKL. Trimming cost V 0 bases and J 4 bases; bases outside gene matches: 8. This CDR3 has 17 amino acids. The CDR3 sequence is CASSQEPGRGEYNEQFF. The CDR3 coding sequence is TGCGCCAGCAGCCAAGAACCCGGGAGGGGGGAGTACAATGAGCAGTTCTTC.

This clonotype was found many times. The CDR3 region has the DNA TGCAGCGTTATCGGGACAGGGTACTCCTACGAGCAGTACTTC. The encoded protein is CSVIGTGYSYEQYF. The chain is built from TRBV29-1 and TRBJ2-7, with 9 bases identical to TRBD1. The V gene end was trimmed by 5 bases and the J gene end by 0 bases; junction bases not matched to a gene: 5. Germline V gives CDR1 SQVTM, CDR2 ANQGSEA. The CDR3 is 14 residues long.

The V call is TRBV19, the J call TRBJ2-7; the D call may be TRBD1 or TRBD2 (5 bases each). The CDR3 is 15 residues long. Germline loops: CDR1 LNHDA, CDR2 SQIVND (reference sequence). V dropped 5 bases and J dropped 5 bases, with 19 bases sitting between them. CDR3 bases: TGTGCCAGTAGTGCCTCCGGGACGCCGTCTCACGAGCAGTACTTC. This translates into CASSASGTPSHEQYF.

This chain connects TRBV6-5 to TRBJ1-2; TRBD1 might be the D (6 bases). The V gene lost 4 bases and the J gene lost 6 bases, with 9 bases spanning the gap. Germline loops: CDR1 MNHEY, CDR2 SVGAGI. This CDR3 is built from 12 residues. CDR3 sequence: CASSSTGNGYTF. CDR3 DNA: TGTGCCAGCAGTTCCACAGGGAATGGCTACACCTTC.

In this sample, this clonotype turned up many times. In DNA form, the CDR3 reads TGTGCCAGTAGTGGACAGGGAAGCAATCAGCCCCAGCATTTT. This sequence encodes CASSGQGSNQPQHF. This sequence joins TRBV19 and TRBJ1-5; 8 bases map to TRBD1. The V and J ends lost 5 bases and 1 base, in that order; junction bases with no gene match: 1. The CDR3 is 14 residues long. The V gene's germline CDR1 is LNHDA and CDR2 SQIVND (reference sequence). Drawing the rest from reference TRBV19 and TRBJ1-5, the complete variable domain is DGGITQSPKYLFRKEGQNVTLSCEQNLNHDAMYWYRQDPGQGLRLIYYSQIVNDFQKGDIAEGYSVSREKKESFPLTVTSAQKNPTAFYLCASSGQGSNQPQHFGDGTRLSIL.

In its sample, this clonotype was seen many times. V usage is TRBV9 and J usage is TRBJ2-7; a possible D gene is TRBD2 (6 bases). Trimming cost V 0 bases and J 7 bases, with 8 bases left between them. The CDR3 spans 12 residues. CDR1 is SGDLS and CDR2 is YYNGEE in the germline V gene. DNA of the CDR3: TGTGCCAGCAGCGTAGAGGGAGGAGAGCAGTACTTC. Its protein product is CASSVEGGEQYF.

This clonotype was picked up many times. The rearrangement uses TRBV19 and TRBJ2-5; 14 bases fit TRBD2. Losses at the gene ends were 6 bases for V and 5 bases for J; bases not matched to a gene: 5. The CDR3 loop spans 15 amino acids. The germline CDR1 and CDR2 sequences are LNHDA and SQIVND (reference sequence). CDR3: CASRATSGGAETQYF. For the CDR3, the DNA is TGTGCCAGTAGGGCGACTAGCGGGGGGGCTGAGACCCAGTACTTC.

V is TRBV20-1 and J is TRBJ2-5, with D hard to call. V was shortened by 0 bases and J by 4 bases, with 18 bases between the two germline ends. Germline V gene data show CDR1 as DFQATT and CDR2 as SNEGSKA (reference sequence). CDR3 length equals 16 residues. CDR3 region: CSAREPWIPSGETQYF. Here the CDR3 DNA reads TGCAGTGCTAGAGAACCCTGGATACCGAGTGGAGAGACCCAGTACTTC.

V and J are TRBV11-2 and TRBJ2-1, with D possibly being TRBD1 or TRBD2 (5 bases each). Germline V gives CDR1 SGHAT, CDR2 FQNNGV. This CDR3 contains 14 residues. Trimming pared 7 bases from V and 8 bases from J, leaving 18 bases between. The CDR3 loop reads CASTDQGPGYEQFF. For the CDR3, the DNA is TGTGCCAGCACCGATCAGGGTCCGGGGTATGAGCAGTTCTTC.

In this sample, this clonotype turned up many times. The chain employs TRBV11-2 and TRBJ2-7; D unresolved. Trimming removed 1 base at V and 1 base at J, with 8 bases between. CDR3 size: 14 residues. Germline-derived CDR1 and CDR2 are SGHAT and FQNNGV. The CDR3 protein is CASSLAVMSYEQYF. CDR3 sequence (DNA): TGTGCCAGCAGCTTAGCAGTTATGTCCTACGAGCAGTACTTC.